Presented here are 21 T cell receptor beta chains from one specimen sequenced in a study of cytomegalovirus exposure and HLA in healthy donors. The PCR was carried out with 60 Vbeta primers and 13 Jbeta primers. The repertoire was sequenced with immunoSEQ multiplex PCR; TCRdb's copy has only in-frame clones and lacks some. The sample contains 150,000 to 200,000 clones, about 65% of which appear only once. The sample was PBMCs. These receptors all stem from a man in his forties or fifties in good health and CMV-seropositive.

This clone was found a few times. The chain combines TRBV30 with TRBJ2-7, with 12 bases that match TRBD1. The CDR3 length is 13 residues. V lost 5 bases to trimming and J lost 4 bases; unmatched junction nucleotides: 3. The germline CDR1 and CDR2 sequences are GTSNPN and SVGIG (reference sequence). The CDR3, as DNA: TGTGCCTGGCAGGGACAGGGGGCATACGAGCAGTACTTC. Its translation is CAWQGQGAYEQYF. The full variable domain, with the rest looked up from reference TRBV30 and TRBJ2-7, is SQTIHQWPATLVQPVGSPLSLECTVEGTSNPNLYWYRQAAGRGLQLLFYSVGIGQISSEVPQNLSASRPQDRQFILSSKKLLLSDSGFYLCAWQGQGAYEQYFGPGTRLTVT.

This chain uses TRBV5-8 with TRBJ1-6; the D gene is possibly TRBD1 (5 bases). The CDR3 is 15 amino acids. Germline lookup yields CDR1 SGHTS and CDR2 YDEGEE. The V gene lost 0 bases and the J gene lost 10 bases, with 14 bases spanning the gap. DNA for the CDR3: TGTGCCAGCAGCTTGGGCGGGGCTGAGAAATCACCCCTCCACTTT. Its protein is CASSLGGAEKSPLHF.

This clone was recorded a few times. V and J are TRBV9 and TRBJ1-1; TRBD1 matches at 9 bases. Germline CDR1 is SGDLS and CDR2 is YYNGEE. Trimming at V came to 5 bases and at J to 0 bases, leaving 2 bases not matched to a gene. This CDR3 is built from 14 residues. For the CDR3, the DNA is TGTGCCAGCAGAGGACAGGGGATGAACACTGAAGCTTTCTTT. Translating it yields CASRGQGMNTEAFF. Full variable domain (rest looked up from reference TRBV9 and TRBJ1-1): DSGVTQTPKHLITATGQRVTLRCSPRSGDLSVYWYQQSLDQGLQFLIQYYNGEERAKGNILERFSAQQFPDLHSELNLSSLELGDSALYFCASRGQGMNTEAFFGQGTRLTVV.

The chain uses TRBV29-1 and TRBJ1-1; possibly TRBD1 for D (5 bases). There are 14 residues in the CDR3. Trimming removed 5 bases from V and 4 bases from J, with 17 bases in between. Germline loops: CDR1 SQVTM, CDR2 ANQGSEA. Here the CDR3 DNA reads TGCAGCGTTCAAAGGGCGAGTAGGGGCACTGAAGCTTTCTTT. Residues: CSVQRASRGTEAFF.

This chain joins TRBV15 and TRBJ1-2; D ambiguous. Germline V lookup: CDR1 LNHNV, CDR2 YYDKDF (reference sequence). Deletions cut 1 base from V and 4 bases from J, with 16 bases between. The CDR3 is 16 amino acids. As DNA, the CDR3 is TGTGCCACCAGCAGAGGTACGAATGGAGTTGGCTATGGCTACACCTTC. Amino acid sequence: CATSRGTNGVGYGYTF.

CDR3 amino acids: CASSSRGGQAKDGYEQYF. CDR3 in DNA: TGTGCCAGCAGCTCTAGGGGGGGACAGGCGAAGGATGGGTACGAGCAGTACTTC. The gene calls are TRBV11-2 and TRBJ2-7, with D possibly being TRBD1 (8 bases). The CDR3 totals 18 residues. V was clipped by 4 bases and J by 4 bases, with 26 bases between them. The germline gives CDR1 SGHAT, CDR2 FQNNGV.

In its sample, this clone was seen a few times. The V and J genes are TRBV10-3 and TRBJ2-7; D is possibly TRBD2 (5 bases). CDR3 length equals 12 residues. Trimming took off 2 bases at V and 6 bases at J, with 8 bases between the two ends. Looked up from germline, CDR1 is ENHRY and CDR2 is SYGVKD. For the CDR3, the DNA is TGTGCCATCAGTGAGACGGGATCCGAGCAGTACTTC. Translating it yields CAISETGSEQYF.

This rearrangement joins TRBV19 to TRBJ2-5; TRBD2 matches at 14 bases. J gave up 0 bases and V 5 bases, and 8 bases lay outside the gene matches. This CDR3 is built from 18 residues. Germline V lookup: CDR1 LNHDA, CDR2 SQIVND (reference sequence). Here the CDR3 reads CASSAGLAGGSYQETQYF. DNA for the CDR3: TGTGCCAGTAGTGCCGGACTAGCGGGGGGCTCGTACCAAGAGACCCAGTACTTC.

The V call is TRBV19, the J call TRBJ2-7; possible D gene TRBD1, 6 bases. This CDR3 region has 15 residues. V dropped 3 bases and J dropped 0 bases, with 12 bases sitting between them. Germline V gene sequence: CDR1 LNHDA, CDR2 SQIVND (reference sequence). The CDR3 region has the DNA TGTGCCAGTAGTATGTTGGGGGCGCCCTCCTACGAGCAGTACTTC. Amino acids: CASSMLGAPSYEQYF.

The chain carries TRBV29-1 and TRBJ1-1, with TRBD1 matching 12 bases. Germline V gives CDR1 SQVTM, CDR2 ANQGSEA. The V and J ends lost 7 bases and 7 bases, in that order; junction bases with no gene match: 7. The CDR3 loop spans 13 amino acids. The CDR3 is CSAQGTGGGEAFF. CDR3 nucleotides: TGCAGCGCCCAGGGGACAGGGGGCGGTGAAGCTTTCTTT.

J is TRBJ2-7 and V is TRBV5-3; TRBD2 aligns across 10 bases. TRBV5-3 qualifies as an ORF whose function is uncertain. This CDR3 spans 14 amino acids. The J segment lost 3 bases and the V segment lost 2 bases, leaving 2 bases of the junction unmatched. The CDR3: CARSFTSGVYEQYF. In nucleotides, the CDR3 is TGTGCCAGAAGCTTTACTAGCGGGGTCTACGAGCAGTACTTC.

This rearrangement joins TRBV19 to TRBJ1-4; tentatively, D is TRBD1 (6 bases). From germline, CDR1 is LNHDA and CDR2 SQIVND (reference sequence). The CDR3 loop spans 16 amino acids. V lost 4 bases to trimming and J lost 5 bases, with 17 bases between them. CDR3 in DNA: TGTGCCAGTAGTACCTTAATCCGGGACATAAATGAAAAACTGTTTTTT. It specifies CASSTLIRDINEKLFF.

This chain joins TRBV11-2 and TRBJ1-1; D not certain. Trimming cost V 2 bases and J 2 bases, with 6 bases left between them. There are 13 residues in the CDR3. Per the germline V gene, CDR1 is SGHAT and CDR2 is FQNNGV. The CDR3 sequence is CASSLIQNTEAFF. The CDR3 nucleotides read TGTGCCAGCAGCTTAATCCAAAACACTGAAGCTTTCTTT.

This chain connects TRBV9 to TRBJ1-2, with 7 positions matching TRBD1. V lost 1 base, J lost 6 bases, and 6 bases stayed unmatched. This CDR3 is built from 14 residues. Germline V gives CDR1 SGDLS, CDR2 YYNGEE. CDR3 protein: CASSVIQGSDGYTF. The CDR3 region has the DNA TGTGCCAGCAGCGTAATACAGGGGTCGGATGGCTACACCTTC.

CDR3 DNA sequence: TGCGCCAGCAGCCAACCTGCCCAGACAGGGGCTCCAAGCACTGAAGCTTTCTTT. It translates to CASSQPAQTGAPSTEAFF. V is TRBV4-1 and J is TRBJ1-1; 8 positions agree with TRBD1. The CDR3 length is 18 residues. The trim removed 2 bases at V and 4 bases at J, leaving 15 bases unmatched. Germline assignment: CDR1 MGHRA and CDR2 YSYEKL.

Regarding this clone: Other DNA sequences within the sample encode an identical CDR3. The rearrangement uses TRBV5-4 and TRBJ2-7, with 7 positions matching TRBD1. Germline CDR1 reads SGHNT; CDR2 reads YYREEE (reference sequence). The CDR3 spans 14 residues. The J segment lost 3 bases and the V segment lost 1 base, leaving 4 bases of the junction unmatched. CDR3 coding DNA: TGTGCCAGCAGCTTGAGAGGGGGCAGCTACGAGCAGTACTTC. Amino acid sequence: CASSLRGGSYEQYF.

This chain connects TRBV15 to TRBJ1-1, with 8 bases identical to TRBD1. The CDR3 is 14 amino acids. V gave up 5 bases and J gave up 9 bases; unmatched junction bases: 11. Germline values: CDR1 LNHNV, CDR2 YYDKDF (reference sequence). CDR3 residues: CATSGNRGDDKAFF. CDR3 nucleotides: TGTGCCACCAGCGGGAACAGGGGGGACGATAAAGCTTTCTTT. Drawing the rest from reference TRBV15 and TRBJ1-1, the complete variable domain is DAMVIQNPRYQVTQFGKPVTLSCSQTLNHNVMYWYQQKSSQAPKLLFHYYDKDFNNEADTPDNFQSRRPNTSFCFLDIRSPGLGDTAMYLCATSGNRGDDKAFFGQGTRLTVV.

The V gene is TRBV5-4, the J gene TRBJ2-4; 12 bases are a match to TRBD1. With 0 bases clipped from V and 6 bases from J, the junction kept 1 base outside the gene matches. The germline V gene encodes CDR1 SGHNT and CDR2 YYREEE (reference sequence). There are 15 residues in the CDR3. CDR3 residues: CASSLGDRGRNIQYF. In DNA form, the CDR3 reads TGTGCCAGCAGCTTGGGGGACAGGGGGCGAAACATTCAGTACTTC. Based on the CDR3 plus reference TRBV5-4 and TRBJ2-4, the full variable domain is ETGVTQSPTHLIKTRGQQVTLRCSSQSGHNTVSWYQQALGQGPQFIFQYYREEENGRGNFPPRFSGLQFPNYSSELNVNALELDDSALYLCASSLGDRGRNIQYFGAGTRLSVL.

This clone showed up just a few times. This specimen includes other DNA sequences encoding the same CDR3. The rearrangement joins TRBV19 to TRBJ2-7; possibly TRBD1 for D (6 bases). Deletions cut 3 bases from V and 3 bases from J, with 12 bases between. The length of the CDR3 is 14 residues. The germline V gene has CDR1 LNHDA and CDR2 SQIVND (reference sequence). In nucleotides, the CDR3 is TGTGCCAGTAGTATTGGAAGGGGGAGCTACGAGCAGTACTTC. Translation: CASSIGRGSYEQYF.

This sequence joins TRBV4-3 and TRBJ1-3; 8 positions match TRBD1. The CDR3 has 15 amino acids. Per the germline V gene, CDR1 is LGHNA and CDR2 is YSLEER. J gave up 1 base and V 4 bases, and 3 bases lay outside the gene matches. The CDR3 spells CASSLGQGSGNTIYF. For the CDR3, the DNA is TGCGCCAGCAGCCTCGGACAGGGTTCTGGAAACACCATATATTTT.

V and J are TRBV6-5 and TRBJ1-1; 11 nucleotides match TRBD1. This CDR3 comprises 15 residues. V trimming: 11 bases; J trimming: 6 bases; junction bases outside the gene matches: 14. The V gene's germline CDR1 is MNHEY and CDR2 SVGAGI. CDR3 sequence: CAAKGTGTGGAEAFF. CDR3 sequence (DNA): TGTGCCGCTAAGGGAACCGGGACAGGGGGGGCTGAAGCTTTCTTT.